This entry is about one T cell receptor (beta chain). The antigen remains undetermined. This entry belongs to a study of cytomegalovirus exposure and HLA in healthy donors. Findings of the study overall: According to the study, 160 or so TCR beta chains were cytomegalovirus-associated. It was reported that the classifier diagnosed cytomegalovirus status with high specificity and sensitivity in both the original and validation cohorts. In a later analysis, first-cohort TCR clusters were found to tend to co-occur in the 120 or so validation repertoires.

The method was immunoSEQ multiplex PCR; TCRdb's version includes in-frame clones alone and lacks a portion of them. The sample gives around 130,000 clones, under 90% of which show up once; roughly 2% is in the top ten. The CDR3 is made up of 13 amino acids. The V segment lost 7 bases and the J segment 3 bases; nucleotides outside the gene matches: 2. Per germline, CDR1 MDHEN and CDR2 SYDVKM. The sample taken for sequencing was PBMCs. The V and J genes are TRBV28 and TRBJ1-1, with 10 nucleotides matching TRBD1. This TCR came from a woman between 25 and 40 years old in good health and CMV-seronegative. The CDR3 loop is CASTGTGDTEAFF. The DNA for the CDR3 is TGTGCCAGCACCGGGACAGGGGACACTGAAGCTTTCTTT.